This TCR beta chain is from a study of blood T cell repertoires in COVID-19 (dated by TCRdb to 2020 to 2021). A note on the overall study: Collaborator samples came from the United States, Italy and Spain and covered acute and convalescent phases of COVID-19. The material from the prospective study consisted of cDNA or gDNA derived from T cells, B-cell-depleted T cells, or PBMCs. Subjects who had been exposed to COVID-19, were actively infected with it, or had recovered from it provided the deeply sampled blood TCRbeta repertoires that made up the dataset. A freely available public database, intended as a resource for researchers studying the immune response to SARS-CoV-2, is where the repertoires were released. Samples were obtained from the ongoing ImmuneRACE study (first 160 participants) and from 1,200 or so subjects provided by 6 global collaborators. Nearly every sample came with metadata listing a de-identified subject ID, COVID-19 status, age in years and sex. Where available, HLA class I and class II types were obtained from metadata supplied by the sample provider rather than from assay-based typing. Paper-wide results and their limitations: The quantity of clinical and demographic metadata differed by source and by participant and was supplied without curation.

Whole blood was collected in K2EDTA tubes by collaborating institutions according to the institutions' own protocols. For TCRbeta analysis, collaborators shipped samples as frozen whole blood, isolated PBMCs, or DNA extracted from either of those sample types. TCRbeta CDR3 regions were amplified from genomic DNA using the immunoSEQ Assay, a bias-controlled multiplex PCR. On the study's bioinformatics: Within the assay, amplification of reference gene primers was used to estimate how many nucleated cells each sample contained. Sequence reads were collapsed and filtered to measure the absolute abundance of every unique TCRbeta CDR3 rearrangement. For each sample, productive Simpson clonality was calculated by taking the square root of Simpson's diversity index across productive rearrangements. Imported from immuneACCESS, the table was reduced by TCRdb to in-frame sequences with V and J called. These copies leave out some clones; in studies compared against another copy, an unresolved V gene accounts for under half, and the cause of the remainder is not known. Clonal size and the V and J genes are those of that table, whereas D and trimming came from the DNA. The sample yields around 97,000 clones; just under 85% were counted once. The ten largest make up roughly a tenth of the sample.

As to this clone: What antigen it recognizes has not been identified. One base away there is no much larger clone; base qualities are not given.

CDR1 MNHEY and CDR2 SMNVEV are derived from the germline V gene (reference sequence). The CDR3 runs 13 amino acids, cysteine and phenylalanine included. The entry retains the CDR3 DNA only, 39 bases that are in frame from base 1. V loses 4 bases of germline sequence and J loses 1 base, and the interval between the two ends is 6 bases. Sequencing was done on a sample of peripheral blood. The V and J segments used are TRBV27 and TRBJ2-3; no D gene call is confident. This clonotype was obtained from a man in his 70s with acute or convalescent COVID-19. This receptor carries the CDR3 CASSYYRTDTQYF. The DNA is TGTGCCAGCAGTTACTACCGCACAGATACGCAGTATTTT.